This TCR beta chain emerged from a study of blood T cell repertoires in COVID-19. Looking at the study overall: Some COVID-19 samples were acute and others convalescent; all came from the United States, Italy and Spain.

The protocol was immunoSEQ multiplex PCR, while the TCRdb copy is restricted to in-frame clones and leaves out a portion. The sample has 180,000 or so clones, 80% to 90% seen once. Sequencing input: peripheral blood. The sequence was collected from a woman between 40 and 55 years old with COVID-19, enrolled during active disease.

In DNA, the CDR3 is TGTGCCAGCAGACTACAGGGAAACACTGAAGCTTTCTTT. Amino acid sequence: CASRLQGNTEAFF. The gene calls are TRBV6-5 and TRBJ1-1, with a possible D match to TRBD1 (6 bases). Trimming removed 6 bases at V and 2 bases at J, with 10 bases between. From germline, CDR1 is MNHEY and CDR2 SVGAGI. This CDR3 has 13 residues.